The rows below give T cell receptor beta chains drawn from one sample of a study of shared clonotypes between healthy human individuals. Repertoires were generated with immunoSEQ multiplex PCR, while TCRdb's copy carries only in-frame clones and drops some. The data contain about 2.1 million clones, around 93% of them singletons. Sample: naive CD8+ T cells from PBMCs. Every receptor here comes from a man younger than 30 in good health. Some clones in this sample may be carry-over from other donors' samples. The CDR3 runs from the conserved cysteine through the conserved F or W. Each record gives: D gene, J gene, clone size, V gene, CDR3 protein, CDR3 DNA. The D gene is left open where the match is weak. Some rows have no size entry. The others give once, few or many, or a class for an expanded clone.

D gene: NA
J gene: TRBJ2-1
clone size: NA
V gene: TRBV9
CDR3 protein: CASSPGGTDEQFF
CDR3 DNA: TGTGCCAGCAGTCCGGGAGGGACAGATGAGCAGTTCTTC

D gene: TRBD1
J gene: TRBJ2-7
clone size: NA
V gene: TRBV2
CDR3 protein: CASSDESGTGTNEQYF
CDR3 DNA: TGTGCCAGCAGTGACGAATCAGGGACAGGGACGAACGAGCAGTACTTC

D gene: NA
J gene: TRBJ1-2
clone size: once
V gene: TRBV7-3
CDR3 protein: CASSLTPGEGFYGYTF
CDR3 DNA: TGTGCCAGCAGCTTAACCCCCGGAGAGGGCTTCTATGGCTACACCTTC

D gene: TRBD2
J gene: TRBJ2-3
clone size: NA
V gene: TRBV11-2
CDR3 protein: CASSLAWLAGVADTQYF
CDR3 DNA: TGTGCCAGCAGCTTAGCGTGGCTAGCGGGCGTCGCAGATACGCAGTATTTT

D gene: NA
J gene: TRBJ2-2
clone size: NA
V gene: TRBV7-9
CDR3 protein: CASSTGSNTGELFF
CDR3 DNA: TGTGCCAGCAGCACCGGATCCAACACCGGGGAGCTGTTTTTT

D gene: NA
J gene: TRBJ1-1
clone size: few
V gene: TRBV5-1
CDR3 protein: CASSQGVEAFF
CDR3 DNA: TGCGCCAGCAGCCAAGGAGTTGAAGCTTTCTTT

D gene: TRBD1
J gene: TRBJ2-2
clone size: few
V gene: TRBV29-1
CDR3 protein: CSVRRGNSGELFF
CDR3 DNA: TGCAGCGTTCGCAGGGGGAACTCCGGGGAGCTGTTTTTT

D gene: TRBD2
J gene: TRBJ2-7
clone size: NA
V gene: TRBV5-1
CDR3 protein: CASSMYSGGPYEQYF
CDR3 DNA: TGCGCCAGCAGCATGTATAGCGGGGGCCCCTACGAGCAGTACTTC

D gene: TRBD1
J gene: TRBJ2-1
clone size: NA
V gene: TRBV10-3
CDR3 protein: CAISEVQGPDNEQFF
CDR3 DNA: TGTGCCATCAGTGAGGTACAGGGGCCCGACAATGAGCAGTTCTTC

D gene: NA
J gene: TRBJ2-1
clone size: NA
V gene: TRBV7-2
CDR3 protein: CASSPWTREQFF
CDR3 DNA: TGTGCCAGCAGCCCCTGGACGAGGGAGCAGTTCTTC

D gene: NA
J gene: TRBJ2-5
clone size: NA
V gene: TRBV19
CDR3 protein: CASSIVQSPETQYF
CDR3 DNA: TGTGCCAGTAGTATAGTACAGTCGCCAGAGACCCAGTACTTC

D gene: TRBD2
J gene: TRBJ2-5
clone size: NA
V gene: TRBV18
CDR3 protein: CASSPPSLAGVQETQYF
CDR3 DNA: TGTGCCAGCTCACCACCGTCGCTAGCGGGAGTCCAAGAGACCCAGTACTTC

D gene: NA
J gene: TRBJ2-3
clone size: NA
V gene: TRBV28
CDR3 protein: CASSPRTRLHRVGTQYF
CDR3 DNA: TGTGCCAGCAGTCCCCGAACCAGACTCCACCGAGTAGGTACGCAGTATTTT

D gene: NA
J gene: TRBJ1-2
clone size: NA
V gene: TRBV9
CDR3 protein: CASSVGPQFNYGYTF
CDR3 DNA: TGTGCCAGCAGCGTAGGTCCACAATTCAACTATGGCTACACCTTC

D gene: NA
J gene: TRBJ1-1
clone size: few
V gene: TRBV19
CDR3 protein: CASRERGPNTEAFF
CDR3 DNA: TGTGCCAGTCGGGAGCGGGGCCCGAACACTGAAGCTTTCTTT